The source of this T cell receptor (beta chain) is a study of neurological immune-mediated disorders. TCRdb recomputed calls from the 5' RACE reads with MiXCR, one row per CDR3 protein. The data show roughly 80,000 distinct CDR3 sequences, approximately 17% seen once. Germline assignment: CDR1 DFQATT and CDR2 SNEGSKA (reference sequence). The CDR3 consists of 14 residues. Trimming left V 1 base short and J 6 bases short, with 13 bases between. This chain uses TRBV20-1 with TRBJ1-5; D remains ambiguous. The source of this sequence is a woman between 35 and 50 years old in good health. Sequencing was performed on PBMCs. The chain's CDR3 is CSARGGSESQPQHF. For the CDR3, the DNA is TGCAGTGCTAGAGGGGGATCGGAATCTCAGCCCCAGCATTTT.